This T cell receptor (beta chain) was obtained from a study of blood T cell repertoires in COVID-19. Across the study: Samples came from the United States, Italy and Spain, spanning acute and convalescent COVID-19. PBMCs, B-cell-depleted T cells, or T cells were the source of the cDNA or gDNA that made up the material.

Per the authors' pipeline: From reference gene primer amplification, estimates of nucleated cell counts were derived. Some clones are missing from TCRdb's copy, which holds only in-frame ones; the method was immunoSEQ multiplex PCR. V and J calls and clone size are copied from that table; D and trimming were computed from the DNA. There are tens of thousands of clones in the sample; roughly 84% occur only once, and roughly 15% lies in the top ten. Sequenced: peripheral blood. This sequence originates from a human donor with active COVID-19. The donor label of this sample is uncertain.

CDR3 amino acids: CASSSQASGFLGSYNEQFF. Written as DNA, the CDR3 is TGTGCCAGCAGTTCCCAGGCTAGCGGGTTCTTGGGCTCCTACAATGAGCAGTTCTTC. The rearrangement links TRBV27 to TRBJ2-1, with 8 positions matching TRBD2. Looked up from germline, CDR1 is MNHEY and CDR2 is SMNVEV (reference sequence). J was trimmed by 0 bases and V by 4 bases; bases with no gene match: 14. The CDR3 is 19 residues long.